The entry below gives a single TCR beta chain sequence along with its context. Its antigen is not identified. Assay used: immunoSEQ multiplex PCR; TCRdb lists only in-frame clones, some missing. The sample holds 85,000 to 100,000 clones, 90% to 95% seen once. CDR1 and CDR2 from the germline V gene are SEHNR and FQNEAQ (reference sequence). The CDR3 has 17 residues. Trimming took off 6 bases at V and 5 bases at J, with 25 bases between the two ends. The data originate from a study of T cell responses to AZD1222 COVID-19 vaccine. Regarding the study as a whole: Clonal diversity may have been underestimated in mostly white British donors. Recipients of AZD1222 seropositive at baseline numbered only five or six.

The clonotype originates from an adult in good health. Sequencing was performed on peripheral blood, taken on day 0 of AZD1222 vaccination. The chain carries TRBV7-9 and TRBJ1-2; TRBD1 is a possible D gene (5 bases). The chain's CDR3 is CASRSILSGREEYGYTF. The CDR3 DNA reads TGTGCCAGCAGATCCATCCTGTCAGGCAGGGAAGAATATGGCTACACCTTC. Using reference TRBV7-9 and TRBJ1-2 for the parts outside the CDR3, the full variable domain is DTGVSQNPRHKITKRGQNVTFRCDPISEHNRLYWYRQTLGQGPEFLTYFQNEAQLEKSRLLSDRFSAERPKGSFSTLEIQRTEQGDSAMYLCASRSILSGREEYGYTFGSGTRLTVV.